This TCR beta chain derives from a study of blood T cell repertoires in COVID-19. Some clones are missing from TCRdb's copy, which holds only in-frame ones; the method was immunoSEQ multiplex PCR. This table has 200,000 to 300,000 clones, 92% appearing once. There are 15 residues in the CDR3. The trim removed 3 bases at V and 3 bases at J, leaving 7 bases unmatched. From germline, CDR1 is SGHRS and CDR2 YFSETQ. This TCR came from a young man with COVID-19, enrolled during active disease. Sequences were obtained from peripheral blood. The gene calls are TRBV5-1 and TRBJ1-1; TRBD1 agrees at 8 bases. CDR3 sequence: CASSWTDRGDTEAFF. The CDR3 DNA reads as TGCGCCAGCAGCTGGACCGACAGGGGCGACACTGAAGCTTTCTTT.